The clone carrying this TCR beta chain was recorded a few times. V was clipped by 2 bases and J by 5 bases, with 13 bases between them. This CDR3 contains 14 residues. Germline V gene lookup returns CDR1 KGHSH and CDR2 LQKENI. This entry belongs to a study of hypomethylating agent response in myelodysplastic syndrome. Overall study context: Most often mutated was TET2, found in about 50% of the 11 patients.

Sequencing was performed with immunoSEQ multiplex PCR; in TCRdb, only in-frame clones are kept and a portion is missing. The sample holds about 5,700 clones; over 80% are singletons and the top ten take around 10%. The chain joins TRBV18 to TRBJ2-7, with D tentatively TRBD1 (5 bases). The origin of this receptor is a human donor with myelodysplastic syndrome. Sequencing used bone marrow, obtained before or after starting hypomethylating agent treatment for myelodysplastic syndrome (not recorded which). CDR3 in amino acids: CASSPNRTKHEQYF. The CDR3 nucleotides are TGTGCCAGCTCACCAAATCGGACAAAGCACGAGCAGTACTTC.